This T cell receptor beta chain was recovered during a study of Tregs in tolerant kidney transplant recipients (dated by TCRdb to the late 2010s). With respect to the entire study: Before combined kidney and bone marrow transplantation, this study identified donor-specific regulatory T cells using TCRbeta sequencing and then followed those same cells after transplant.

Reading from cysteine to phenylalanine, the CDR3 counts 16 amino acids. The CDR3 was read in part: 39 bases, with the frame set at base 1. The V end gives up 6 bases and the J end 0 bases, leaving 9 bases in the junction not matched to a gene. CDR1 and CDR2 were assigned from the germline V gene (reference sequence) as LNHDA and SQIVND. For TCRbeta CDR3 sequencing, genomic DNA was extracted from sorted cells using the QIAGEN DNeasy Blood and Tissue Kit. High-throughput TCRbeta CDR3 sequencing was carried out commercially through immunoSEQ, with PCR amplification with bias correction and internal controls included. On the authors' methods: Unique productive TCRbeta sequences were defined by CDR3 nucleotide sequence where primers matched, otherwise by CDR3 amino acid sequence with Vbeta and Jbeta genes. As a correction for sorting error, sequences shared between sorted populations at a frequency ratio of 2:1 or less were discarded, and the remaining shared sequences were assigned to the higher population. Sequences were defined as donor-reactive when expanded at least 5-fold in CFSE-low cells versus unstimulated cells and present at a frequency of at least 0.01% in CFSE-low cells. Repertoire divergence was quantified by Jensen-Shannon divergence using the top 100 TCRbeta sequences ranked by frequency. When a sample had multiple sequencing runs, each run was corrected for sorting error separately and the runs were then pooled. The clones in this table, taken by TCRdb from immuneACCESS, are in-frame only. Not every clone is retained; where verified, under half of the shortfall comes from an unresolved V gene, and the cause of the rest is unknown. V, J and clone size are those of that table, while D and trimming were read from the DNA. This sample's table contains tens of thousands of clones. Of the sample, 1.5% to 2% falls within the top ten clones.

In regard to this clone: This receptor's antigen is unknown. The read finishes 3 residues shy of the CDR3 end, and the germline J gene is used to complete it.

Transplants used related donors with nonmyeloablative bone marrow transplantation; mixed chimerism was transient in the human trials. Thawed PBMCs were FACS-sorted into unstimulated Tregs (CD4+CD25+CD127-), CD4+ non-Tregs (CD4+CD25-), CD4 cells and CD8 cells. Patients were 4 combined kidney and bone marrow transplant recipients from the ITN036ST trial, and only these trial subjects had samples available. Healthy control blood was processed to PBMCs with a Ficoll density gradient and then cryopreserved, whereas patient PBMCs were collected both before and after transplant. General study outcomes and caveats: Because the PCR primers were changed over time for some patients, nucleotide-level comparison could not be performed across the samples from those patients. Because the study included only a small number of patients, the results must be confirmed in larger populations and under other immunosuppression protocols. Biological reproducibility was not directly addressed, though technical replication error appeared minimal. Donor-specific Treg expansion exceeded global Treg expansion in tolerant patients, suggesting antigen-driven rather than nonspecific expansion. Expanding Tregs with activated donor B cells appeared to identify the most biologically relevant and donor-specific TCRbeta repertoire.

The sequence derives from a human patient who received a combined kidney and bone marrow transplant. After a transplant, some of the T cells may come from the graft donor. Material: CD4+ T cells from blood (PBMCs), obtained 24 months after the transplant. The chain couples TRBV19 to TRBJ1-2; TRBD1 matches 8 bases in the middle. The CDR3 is CASSPRQGNPNYGYTF. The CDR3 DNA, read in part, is TGTGCCAGTAGCCCTCGACAGGGGAATCCTAACTATGGC.